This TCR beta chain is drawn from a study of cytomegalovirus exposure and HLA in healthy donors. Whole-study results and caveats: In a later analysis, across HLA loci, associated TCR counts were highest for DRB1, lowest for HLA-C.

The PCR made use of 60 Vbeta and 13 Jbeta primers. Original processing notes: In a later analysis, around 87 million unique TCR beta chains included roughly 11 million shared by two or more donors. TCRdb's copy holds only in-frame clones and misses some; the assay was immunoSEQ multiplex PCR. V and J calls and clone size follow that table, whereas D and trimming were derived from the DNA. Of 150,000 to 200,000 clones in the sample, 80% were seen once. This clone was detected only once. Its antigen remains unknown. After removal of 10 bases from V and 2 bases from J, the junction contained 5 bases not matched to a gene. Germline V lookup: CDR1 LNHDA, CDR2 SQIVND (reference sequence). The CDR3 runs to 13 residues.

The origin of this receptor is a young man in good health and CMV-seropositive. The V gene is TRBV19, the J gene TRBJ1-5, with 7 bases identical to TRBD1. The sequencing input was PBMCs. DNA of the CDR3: TGTGCCACGAGGGGGCCGGGCAATCAGCCCCAGCATTTT. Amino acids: CATRGPGNQPQHF.